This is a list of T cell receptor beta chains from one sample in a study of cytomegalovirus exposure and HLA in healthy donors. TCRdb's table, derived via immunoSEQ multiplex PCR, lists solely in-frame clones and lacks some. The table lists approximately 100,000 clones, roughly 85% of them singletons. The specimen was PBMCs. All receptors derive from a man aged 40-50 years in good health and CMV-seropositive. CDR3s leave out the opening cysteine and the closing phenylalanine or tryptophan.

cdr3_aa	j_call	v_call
ASSSAGNEQF	TRBJ2-1	TRBV7-3
ASSRLGTSGKTNTGELF	TRBJ2-2	TRBV18
ASSLSSTDTQY	TRBJ2-3	TRBV7-2
ASSPRQGAEGYT	TRBJ1-2	TRBV27
ASSYYNEQF	TRBJ2-1	TRBV2
ASSLVLTANTEAF	TRBJ1-1	TRBV7-8
ASSTGLAGYNEQF	TRBJ2-1	TRBV7-7
SVTEGAYEQY	TRBJ2-7	TRBV29-1
ASSLVAGQGGETQY	TRBJ2-5	TRBV5-4
ASSPGLAGVTDTQY	TRBJ2-3	TRBV7-6
ASSLGTGWRNTIY	TRBJ1-3	TRBV7-2
ASSLEQGHGYT	TRBJ1-2	TRBV5-1
ASSKGEGAGYGYT	TRBJ1-2	TRBV21-1
ASSATGTVNEKLF	TRBJ1-4	TRBV9
ASSLPDRGYEQY	TRBJ2-7	TRBV11-1